This T cell receptor beta chain was identified in a study of OX40 agonist ivuxolimab in advanced cancers. Repertoires were generated with immunoSEQ multiplex PCR, while TCRdb's copy carries only in-frame clones and drops some. Of around 86,000 clones in the sample, around 93% are singletons; the top ten hold roughly an eighth. Comments on this clone: Antigen unknown.

Study-wide results and limits: Part of the nonresponder group also had normalized T-cell clonal expansion that was low.

V lost 5 bases, J lost 4 bases, and 5 bases stayed unmatched. The CDR3 runs 14 residues. Germline V lookup: CDR1 SGDLS, CDR2 YYNGEE. This sample comprised CD4+ or CD8+ T cells sorted from blood, obtained in a trial of the OX40 agonist ivuxolimab. The clonotype originates from an adult with an advanced solid tumor such as melanoma, head and neck, liver or kidney cancer. The chain combines TRBV9 with TRBJ1-3; 8 nucleotides line up with TRBD1. DNA for the CDR3: TGTGCCAGCAGTACGACAGGGGAAGGAAACACCATATATTTT. Translated: CASSTTGEGNTIYF.